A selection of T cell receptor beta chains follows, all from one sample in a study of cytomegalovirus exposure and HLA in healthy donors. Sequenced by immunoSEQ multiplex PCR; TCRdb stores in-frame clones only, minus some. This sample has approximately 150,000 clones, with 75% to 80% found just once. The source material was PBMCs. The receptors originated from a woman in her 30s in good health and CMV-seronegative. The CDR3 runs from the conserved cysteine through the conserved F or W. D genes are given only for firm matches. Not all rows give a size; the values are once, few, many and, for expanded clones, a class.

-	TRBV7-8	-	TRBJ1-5	CASSLRPNQPQHF	TGTGCCAGCAGCTTACGTCCTAATCAGCCCCAGCATTTT
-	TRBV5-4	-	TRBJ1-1	CASSLAPISVSEAFF	TGTGCCAGCAGCTTGGCCCCTATTTCGGTTTCTGAAGCTTTCTTT
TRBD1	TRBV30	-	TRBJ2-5	CAWSTGTGSFKETQYF	TGTGCCTGGAGTACAGGGACAGGGTCCTTTAAAGAGACCCAGTACTTC
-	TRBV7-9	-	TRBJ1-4	CASSLGGGVRGEKLFF	TGTGCCAGCAGCTTAGGCGGCGGGGTAAGAGGGGAAAAACTGTTTTTT
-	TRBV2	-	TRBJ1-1	CASSENTARRTEAFF	TGTGCCAGCAGTGAAAATACAGCTCGAAGGACTGAAGCTTTCTTT
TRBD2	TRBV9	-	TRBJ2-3	CASSGPSAGGRPPDTQYF	TGTGCCAGCAGCGGGCCCTCGGCGGGGGGCCGTCCCCCAGATACGCAGTATTTT
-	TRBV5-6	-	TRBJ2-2	CASSMTSAGELFF	TGTGCCAGCAGCATGACAAGTGCCGGGGAGCTGTTTTTT
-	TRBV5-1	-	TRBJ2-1	CASSARQITYNEQFF	TGCGCCAGCAGTGCTCGACAGATAACCTACAATGAGCAGTTCTTC
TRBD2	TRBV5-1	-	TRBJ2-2	CASSLPSGVGTGELFF	TGCGCCAGCAGCTTGCCTAGCGGGGTCGGTACCGGGGAGCTGTTTTTT
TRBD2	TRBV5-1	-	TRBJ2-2	CASSPHRLAGAGELFF	TGCGCCAGCAGCCCCCATCGACTAGCGGGAGCCGGGGAGCTGTTTTTT
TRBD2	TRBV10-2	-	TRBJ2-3	CASSPLGLAGGPSTDTQYF	TGCGCCAGCAGCCCCCTTGGGCTAGCGGGGGGGCCTAGCACAGATACGCAGTATTTT
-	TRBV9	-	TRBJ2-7	CASSPRVVSYEQYF	TGTGCCAGCAGCCCGAGGGTCGTCTCCTACGAGCAGTACTTC
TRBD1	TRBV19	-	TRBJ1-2	CASIRTGGLLRGYTF	TGTGCCAGTATCCGGACAGGGGGCTTGCTCCGTGGCTACACCTTC
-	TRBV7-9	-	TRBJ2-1	CASSLGRRVLDEQFF	TGTGCCAGCAGCTTAGGACGCAGGGTACTTGATGAGCAGTTCTTC
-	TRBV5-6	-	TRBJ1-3	CASSLGQFEDTIYF	TGTGCCAGCAGCTTGGGACAGTTTGAGGACACCATATATTTT
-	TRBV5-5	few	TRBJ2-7	CASSLVRGGEQYF	TGTGCCAGCAGCTTGGTGAGGGGGGGCGAGCAGTACTTC
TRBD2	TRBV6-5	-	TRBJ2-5	CATCISGGRETQYF	TGTGCCACCTGCATCTCGGGGGGGAGAGAGACCCAGTACTTC
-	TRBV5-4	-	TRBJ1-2	CASTDSDYGYTF	TGTGCCAGCACCGACAGTGATTATGGCTACACCTTC
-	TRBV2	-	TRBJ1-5	CASSSGFLSNQPQHF	TGTGCCAGCAGTTCAGGGTTTCTTAGCAATCAGCCCCAGCATTTT
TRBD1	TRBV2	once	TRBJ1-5	CASRDRVAQPQHF	TGTGCCAGCAGGGACAGGGTAGCTCAGCCCCAGCATTTT
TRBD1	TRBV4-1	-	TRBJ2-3	CASSQGRGQEADTQYF	TGCGCCAGCAGCCAAGGCAGGGGGCAGGAGGCAGATACGCAGTATTTT
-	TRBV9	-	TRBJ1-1	CASSVGGGGVTEAFF	TGTGCCAGCAGCGTAGGCGGGGGTGGGGTCACTGAAGCTTTCTTT
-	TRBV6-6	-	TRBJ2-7	CASSYPGASSYEQYF	TGTGCCAGCAGTTATCCAGGGGCGAGTTCCTACGAGCAGTACTTC
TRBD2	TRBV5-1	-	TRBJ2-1	CASSLATRGGSDEQFF	TGCGCCAGCAGCTTGGCTACCCGGGGGGGCAGCGATGAGCAGTTCTTC
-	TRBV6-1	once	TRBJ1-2	CASRNEWLGAGGYTF	TGTGCCAGCAGAAACGAATGGCTGGGGGCGGGTGGCTACACCTTC
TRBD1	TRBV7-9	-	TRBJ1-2	CASSLETGTGYTF	TGTGCCAGCAGCTTAGAGACAGGGACCGGCTACACCTTC
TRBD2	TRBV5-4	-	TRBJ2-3	CASSLGEGSDTQYF	TGTGCCAGCAGCTTAGGGGAGGGTTCAGATACGCAGTATTTT
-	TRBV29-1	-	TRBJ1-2	CSVEDLQSGDGYTF	TGCAGCGTTGAAGATCTTCAGTCAGGCGATGGCTACACCTTC
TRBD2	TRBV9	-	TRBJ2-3	CASRSGGAEDTQYF	TGTGCCAGCAGGAGCGGGGGGGCCGAAGATACGCAGTATTTT
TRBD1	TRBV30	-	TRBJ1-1	CAWSSRRQGADTEAFF	TGTGCCTGGAGTTCGCGAAGACAGGGCGCGGACACTGAAGCTTTCTTT
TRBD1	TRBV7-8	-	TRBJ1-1	CASSAGQGHTEAFF	TGTGCCAGCAGCGCTGGACAGGGGCATACTGAAGCTTTCTTT
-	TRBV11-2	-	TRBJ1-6	CASSLDPQSPLHF	TGTGCCAGCAGCTTAGATCCCCAATCACCCCTCCACTTT
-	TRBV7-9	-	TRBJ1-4	CASSPDTGREEKLFF	TGTGCCAGTTCTCCGGACACGGGGAGGGAAGAAAAACTGTTTTTT
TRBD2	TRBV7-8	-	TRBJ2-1	CASSLVFGWTSGGANNEQFF	TGTGCCAGCAGCTTAGTATTCGGATGGACTAGCGGGGGGGCTAACAATGAGCAGTTCTTC
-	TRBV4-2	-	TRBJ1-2	CASSQDQQGPKGYTF	TGTGCCAGCAGCCAAGACCAACAGGGCCCTAAAGGCTACACCTTC
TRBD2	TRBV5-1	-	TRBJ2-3	CASSQVKRGDTDTQYF	TGCGCCAGCAGCCAGGTTAAGCGGGGGGACACAGATACGCAGTATTTT
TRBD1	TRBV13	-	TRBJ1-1	CASSAGQGARAEAFF	TGTGCCAGCAGCGCGGGACAGGGGGCTAGGGCTGAAGCTTTCTTT
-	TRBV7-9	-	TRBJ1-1	CASSPGGTNTEAFF	TGTGCCAGCAGCCCCGGCGGGACGAACACTGAAGCTTTCTTT
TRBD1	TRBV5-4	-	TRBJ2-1	CASSSRDRFLNEQFF	TGTGCCAGCAGCAGCCGGGACAGGTTCCTCAATGAGCAGTTCTTC
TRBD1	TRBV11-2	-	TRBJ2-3	CASSFGTGGVTDTQYF	TGTGCCAGCAGCTTTGGGACAGGGGGCGTGACAGATACGCAGTATTTT
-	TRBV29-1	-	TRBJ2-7	CSVEAGDTYEQYF	TGCAGCGTTGAAGCCGGGGATACCTACGAGCAGTACTTC
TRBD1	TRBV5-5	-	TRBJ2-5	CASSLGTGKETQYF	TGTGCCAGCAGCCTTGGGACAGGGAAGGAGACCCAGTACTTC
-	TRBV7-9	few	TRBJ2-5	CASSFGGRGQETQYF	TGTGCCAGCAGCTTTGGGGGGAGGGGGCAAGAGACCCAGTACTTC
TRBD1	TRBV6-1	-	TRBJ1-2	CASRGQGRIGYTF	TGTGCCAGCCGGGGACAGGGGAGAATAGGCTACACCTTC
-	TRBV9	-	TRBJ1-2	CASSAHKETGANYGYTF	TGTGCCAGCAGCGCCCACAAGGAGACAGGAGCTAACTATGGCTACACCTTC
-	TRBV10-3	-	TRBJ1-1	CAISGGQGENTEAFF	TGTGCCATCAGTGGGGGGCAAGGGGAGAACACTGAAGCTTTCTTT
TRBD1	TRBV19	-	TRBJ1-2	CASSQGQGPGSYGYTF	TGTGCCAGTAGCCAAGGACAGGGTCCAGGAAGCTATGGCTACACCTTC
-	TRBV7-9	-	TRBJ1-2	CASSLSRVDNYGYTF	TGTGCCAGCAGCTTATCGAGGGTTGACAACTATGGCTACACCTTC
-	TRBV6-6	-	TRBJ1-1	CASSYRDRNTEAFF	TGTGCCAGCAGTTACCGCGACAGGAACACTGAAGCTTTCTTT
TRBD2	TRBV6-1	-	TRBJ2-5	CASSEGGETQYF	TGTGCCAGCAGTGAGGGGGGGGAGACCCAGTACTTC
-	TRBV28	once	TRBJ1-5	CASTRQNQPQHF	TGTGCCAGCACCAGACAGAATCAGCCCCAGCATTTT